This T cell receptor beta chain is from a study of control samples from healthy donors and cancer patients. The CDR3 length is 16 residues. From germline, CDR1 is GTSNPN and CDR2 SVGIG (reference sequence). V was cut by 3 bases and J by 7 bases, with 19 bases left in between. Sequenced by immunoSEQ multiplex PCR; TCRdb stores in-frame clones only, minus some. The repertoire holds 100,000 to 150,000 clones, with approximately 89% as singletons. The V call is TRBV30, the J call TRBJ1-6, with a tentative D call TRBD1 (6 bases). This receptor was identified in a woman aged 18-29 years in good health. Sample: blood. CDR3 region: CAWSASSTGRNSPLHF. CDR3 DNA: TGTGCCTGGAGCGCGTCCAGCACAGGGAGAAATTCACCCCTCCACTTT.